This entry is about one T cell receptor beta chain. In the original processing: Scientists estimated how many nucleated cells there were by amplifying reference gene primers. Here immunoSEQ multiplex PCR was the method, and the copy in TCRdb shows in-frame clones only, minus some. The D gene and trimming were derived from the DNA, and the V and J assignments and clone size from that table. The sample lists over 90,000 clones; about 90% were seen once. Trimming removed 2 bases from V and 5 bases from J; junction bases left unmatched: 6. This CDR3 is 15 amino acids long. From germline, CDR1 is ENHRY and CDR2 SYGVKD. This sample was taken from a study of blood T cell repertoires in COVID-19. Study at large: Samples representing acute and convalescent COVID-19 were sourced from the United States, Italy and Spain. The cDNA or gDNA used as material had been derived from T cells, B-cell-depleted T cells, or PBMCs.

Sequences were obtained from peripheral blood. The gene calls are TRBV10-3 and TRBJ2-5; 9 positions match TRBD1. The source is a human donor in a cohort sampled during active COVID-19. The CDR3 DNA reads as TGTGCCATCAGTGAGACCTGGACAGGGGAGGAGACCCAGTACTTC. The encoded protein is CAISETWTGEETQYF.